This T cell receptor (beta chain) stems from a study of T cells after yellow fever vaccination. Study as a whole: Those fractions that held only low numbers of cells were prepared using the SMART-Seq v4 Ultra Low Input RNA kit.

This clonotype occurred many times. The target antigen is unknown. Findings and limits, study-wide: Subsequent to the booster, the majority of primary-vaccination clones reappeared (around 96% CD4, more than 70% CD8).

TCRdb reprocessed the 5' RACE reads via MiXCR and lists one record per CDR3 protein. The sample shows 280,000 or so distinct CDR3 sequences, approximately 10% of them seen only once. V dropped 7 bases and J dropped 4; count of bases not matched to a gene: 5. Germline CDR1 is MGHDK and CDR2 is SYGVNS. The CDR3 length is 14 residues. Sequenced material: CD4+ T cells sorted from PBMCs, taken 5 days after the yellow fever booster vaccination. The chain has TRBV25-1 and TRBJ2-1; 9 nucleotides align to TRBD2. This receptor was taken from a man aged 18 to 30 who received the YFV17D yellow fever vaccine. The CDR3 coding sequence is TGTGCCAGCATGCGGCGGGGGGGATACAATGAGCAGTTCTTC. Translation gives CASMRRGGYNEQFF. The full variable domain, completed using reference TRBV25-1 and TRBJ2-1, is EADIYQTPRYLVIGTGKKITLECSQTMGHDKMYWYQQDPGMELHLIHYSYGVNSTEKGDLSSESTVSRIRTEHFPLTLESARPSHTSQYLCASMRRGGYNEQFFGPGTRLTVL.